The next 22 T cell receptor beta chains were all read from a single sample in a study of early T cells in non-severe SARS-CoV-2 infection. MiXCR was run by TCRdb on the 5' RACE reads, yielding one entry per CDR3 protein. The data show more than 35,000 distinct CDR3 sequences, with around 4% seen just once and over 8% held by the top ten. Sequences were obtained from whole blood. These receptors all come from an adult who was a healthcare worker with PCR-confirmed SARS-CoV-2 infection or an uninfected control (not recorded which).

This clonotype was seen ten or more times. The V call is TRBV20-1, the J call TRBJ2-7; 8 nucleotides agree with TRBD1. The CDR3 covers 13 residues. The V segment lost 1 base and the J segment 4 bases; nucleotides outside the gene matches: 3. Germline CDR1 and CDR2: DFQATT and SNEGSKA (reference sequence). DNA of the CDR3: TGCAGTGCTAGAGCACAGGGGGGTTACGAGCAGTACGTC. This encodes CSARAQGGYEQYV.

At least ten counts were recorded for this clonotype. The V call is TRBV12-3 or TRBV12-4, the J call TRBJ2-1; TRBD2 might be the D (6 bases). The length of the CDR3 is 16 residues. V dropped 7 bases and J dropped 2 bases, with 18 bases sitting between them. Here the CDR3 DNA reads TGTGCCAGCACCCCCTTTGGGACTGGGCCCTACAATGAGCAGTTCTTC. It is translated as CASTPFGTGPYNEQFF.

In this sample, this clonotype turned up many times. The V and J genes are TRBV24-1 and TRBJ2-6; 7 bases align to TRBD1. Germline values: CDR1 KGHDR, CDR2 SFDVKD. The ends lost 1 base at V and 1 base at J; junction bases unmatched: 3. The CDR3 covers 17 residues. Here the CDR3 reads CATSDFGRGSGANVLTF. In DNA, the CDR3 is TGTGCCACCAGTGATTTTGGCAGGGGGTCTGGGGCCAACGTCCTGACTTTC.

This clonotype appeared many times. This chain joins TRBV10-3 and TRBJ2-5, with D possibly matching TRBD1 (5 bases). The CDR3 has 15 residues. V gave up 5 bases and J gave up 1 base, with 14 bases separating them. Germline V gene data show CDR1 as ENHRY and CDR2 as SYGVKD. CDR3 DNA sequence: TGTGCCATCAGTCCAGAGACAGCTGTCCAAGAGACCCAGTACTTC. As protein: CAISPETAVQETQYF.

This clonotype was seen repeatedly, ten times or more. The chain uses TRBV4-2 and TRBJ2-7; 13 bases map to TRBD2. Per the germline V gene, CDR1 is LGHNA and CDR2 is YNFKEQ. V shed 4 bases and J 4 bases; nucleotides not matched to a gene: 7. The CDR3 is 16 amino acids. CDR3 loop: CASSPWTSGSGYEQYF. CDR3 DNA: TGTGCCAGCAGCCCTTGGACTAGCGGGAGCGGATACGAGCAGTACTTC.

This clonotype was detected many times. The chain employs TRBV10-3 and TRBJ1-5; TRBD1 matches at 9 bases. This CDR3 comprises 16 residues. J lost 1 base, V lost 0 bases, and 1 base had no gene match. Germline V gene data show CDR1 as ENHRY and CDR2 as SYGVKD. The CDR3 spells CAISESGQGSNQPQHF. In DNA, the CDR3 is TGTGCCATCAGTGAGTCCGGACAGGGGAGCAATCAGCCCCAGCATTTT.

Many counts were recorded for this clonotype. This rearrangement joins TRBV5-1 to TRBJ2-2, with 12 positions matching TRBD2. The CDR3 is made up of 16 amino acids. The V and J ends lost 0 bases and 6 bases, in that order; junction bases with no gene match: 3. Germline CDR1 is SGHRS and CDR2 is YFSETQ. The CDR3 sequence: CASSLAASGRAGELFF. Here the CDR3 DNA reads TGCGCCAGCAGCTTGGCCGCTAGCGGGAGGGCCGGGGAGCTGTTTTTT.

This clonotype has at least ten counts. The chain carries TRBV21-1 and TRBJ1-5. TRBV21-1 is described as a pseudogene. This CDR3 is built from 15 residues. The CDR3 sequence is CASSKDVNGDQPQHF. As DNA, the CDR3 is TGTGCCAGCAGCAAAGATGTGAACGGGGATCAGCCCCAGCATTTT.

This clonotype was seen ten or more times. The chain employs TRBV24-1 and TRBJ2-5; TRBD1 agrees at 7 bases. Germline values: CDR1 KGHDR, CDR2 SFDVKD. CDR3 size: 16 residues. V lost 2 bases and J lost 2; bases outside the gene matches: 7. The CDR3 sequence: CATSDSSRTGQETQYF. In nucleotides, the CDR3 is TGTGCCACCAGTGATTCCAGCCGGACAGGTCAAGAGACCCAGTACTTC.

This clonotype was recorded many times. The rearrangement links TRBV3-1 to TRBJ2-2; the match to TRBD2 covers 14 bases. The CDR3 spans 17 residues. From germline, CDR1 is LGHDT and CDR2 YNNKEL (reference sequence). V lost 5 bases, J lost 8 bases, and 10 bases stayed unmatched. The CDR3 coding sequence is TGTGCCAGCAGCAGACCCGGGACTAGCGGGAGCCAGGGGGAGCTGTTTTTT. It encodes CASSRPGTSGSQGELFF.

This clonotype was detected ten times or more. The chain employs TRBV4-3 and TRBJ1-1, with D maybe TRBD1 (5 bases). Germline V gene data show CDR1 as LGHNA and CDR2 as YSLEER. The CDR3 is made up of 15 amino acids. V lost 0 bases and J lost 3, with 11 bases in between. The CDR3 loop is CASSQDSTGYTEAFF. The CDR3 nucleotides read TGCGCCAGCAGCCAAGATAGCACAGGCTACACTGAAGCTTTCTTT.

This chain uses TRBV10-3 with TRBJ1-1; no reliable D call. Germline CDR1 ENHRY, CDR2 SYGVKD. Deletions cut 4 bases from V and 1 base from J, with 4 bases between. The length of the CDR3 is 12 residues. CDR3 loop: CAISGGNTEAFF. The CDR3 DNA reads TGTGCCATCAGTGGCGGGAACACTGAAGCTTTCTTT.

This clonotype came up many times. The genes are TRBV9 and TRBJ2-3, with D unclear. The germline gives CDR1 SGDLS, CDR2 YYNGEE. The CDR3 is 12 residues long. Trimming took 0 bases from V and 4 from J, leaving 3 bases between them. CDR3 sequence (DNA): TGTGCCAGCAGCGTAGAGTCAGATACGCAGTATTTT. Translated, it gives CASSVESDTQYF.

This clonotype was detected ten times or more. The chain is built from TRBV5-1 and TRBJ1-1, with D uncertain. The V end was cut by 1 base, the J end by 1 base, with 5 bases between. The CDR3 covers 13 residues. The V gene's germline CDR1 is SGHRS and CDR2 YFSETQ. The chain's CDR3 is CASSLRQNTEAFF. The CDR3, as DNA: TGCGCCAGCAGCTTGAGACAGAACACTGAAGCTTTCTTT.

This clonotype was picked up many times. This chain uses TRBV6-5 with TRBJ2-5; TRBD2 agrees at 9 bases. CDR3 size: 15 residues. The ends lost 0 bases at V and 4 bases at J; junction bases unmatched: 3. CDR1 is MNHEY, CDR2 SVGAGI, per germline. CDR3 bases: TGTGCCAGCAGTTACTCGGCACTAGCGGGAGAGACCCAGTACTTC. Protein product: CASSYSALAGETQYF.

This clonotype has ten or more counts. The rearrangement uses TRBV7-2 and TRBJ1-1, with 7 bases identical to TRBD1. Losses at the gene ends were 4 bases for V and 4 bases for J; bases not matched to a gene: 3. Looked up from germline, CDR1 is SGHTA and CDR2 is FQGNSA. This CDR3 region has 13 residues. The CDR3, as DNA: TGTGCCAGCAGCTCCCGGACAGGCACTGAAGCTTTCTTT. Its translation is CASSSRTGTEAFF. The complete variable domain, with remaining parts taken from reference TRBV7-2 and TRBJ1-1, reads GAGVSQSPSNKVTEKGKDVELRCDPISGHTALYWYRQSLGQGLEFLIYFQGNSAPDKSGLPSDRFSAERTGGSVSTLTIQRTQQEDSAVYLCASSSRTGTEAFFGQGTRLTVV.

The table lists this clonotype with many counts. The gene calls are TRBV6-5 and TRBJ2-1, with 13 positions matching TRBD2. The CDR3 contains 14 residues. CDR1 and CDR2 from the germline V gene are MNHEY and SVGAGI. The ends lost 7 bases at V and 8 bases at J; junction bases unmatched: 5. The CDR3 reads CASTGLAGVHEQFF. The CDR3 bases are TGTGCCAGCACCGGACTAGCGGGAGTCCATGAGCAGTTCTTC.

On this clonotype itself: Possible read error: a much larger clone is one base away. This chain's CDR3 is CASSIKMNTEAFF. DNA of the CDR3: TGTGCCAGTAGTATCAAGATGAACACTGAAGCTTTCTTT. The V gene is TRBV19, the J gene TRBJ1-1; D is unresolved. The CDR3 is 13 amino acids. CDR1 and CDR2 (germline): LNHDA, SQIVND (reference sequence). V was clipped by 3 bases and J by 0 bases, with 5 bases between them.

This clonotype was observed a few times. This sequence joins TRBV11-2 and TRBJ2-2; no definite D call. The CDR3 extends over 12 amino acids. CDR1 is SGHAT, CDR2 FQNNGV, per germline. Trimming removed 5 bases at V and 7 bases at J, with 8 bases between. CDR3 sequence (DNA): TGTGCCAGCAGCCCTATCCTCGGGGAGCTGTTTTTT. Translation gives CASSPILGELFF.

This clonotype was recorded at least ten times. The CDR3: CASSQADGLPSTDTQYF. Here the CDR3 DNA reads TGTGCCAGCAGCCAAGCTGATGGACTACCTAGCACAGATACGCAGTATTTT. The chain links TRBV4-2 to TRBJ2-3; D is perhaps TRBD2 (6 bases). The CDR3 runs to 17 residues. The germline CDR1 and CDR2 sequences are LGHNA and YNFKEQ. Trimming removed 1 base at V and 0 bases at J, with 14 bases between.

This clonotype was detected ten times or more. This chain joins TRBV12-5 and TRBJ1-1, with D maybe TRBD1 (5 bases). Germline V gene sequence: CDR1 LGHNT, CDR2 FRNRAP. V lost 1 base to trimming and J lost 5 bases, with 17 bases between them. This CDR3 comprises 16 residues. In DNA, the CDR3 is TGTGCTAGTGGTTTGGCGGGGATAGGCGGGGGTACTGAAGCTTTCTTT. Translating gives CASGLAGIGGGTEAFF.

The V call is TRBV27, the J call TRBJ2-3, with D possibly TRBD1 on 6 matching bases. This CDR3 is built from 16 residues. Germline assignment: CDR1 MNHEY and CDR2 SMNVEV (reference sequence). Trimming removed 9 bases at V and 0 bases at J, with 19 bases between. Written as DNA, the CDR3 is TGTGCCAGAAATAAACAGGGTCTCTCTAGCACAGATACGCAGTATTTT. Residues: CARNKQGLSSTDTQYF.